A selection of T cell receptor beta chains follows, all from one sample in a study of CD8 T cells in Susac syndrome. TCRdb used MiXCR to reprocess the immunoSEQ multiplex PCR reads, holding one entry per CDR3 protein. The profile shows about 180,000 distinct CDR3 sequences, roughly 94% of them singletons. The specimen was CD4+ T cells from PBMCs. All receptors derive from a human donor with Susac syndrome. The CDR3 runs from the conserved cysteine through the conserved F or W. D genes are given only for firm matches.

d_call: TRBD1; v_call: TRBV7-9; cdr3_aa: CASSPDRVSNEKLFF
d_call: .; v_call: TRBV2; cdr3_aa: CASGGRRNTEAFF
d_call: .; v_call: TRBV20-1; cdr3_aa: CSAAGASIFNSPLHF
d_call: TRBD1; v_call: TRBV7-8; cdr3_aa: CASSLIRTGGTPRSSYNSPLHF
d_call: TRBD1; v_call: TRBV6-5; cdr3_aa: CASSSGQGSYGYTF
d_call: .; v_call: TRBV30; cdr3_aa: CAWSSWPSEAFF
d_call: .; v_call: TRBV18; cdr3_aa: CASSPRQFAEAFF
d_call: TRBD1; v_call: TRBV27; cdr3_aa: CASSWDRESPLHF
d_call: .; v_call: TRBV5-4; cdr3_aa: CASTTSSGTDTQYF
d_call: .; v_call: TRBV24-1; cdr3_aa: CATSASGSRTDTQYF
d_call: .; v_call: TRBV6-5; cdr3_aa: CASSGRTANGYTF
d_call: .; v_call: TRBV29-1; cdr3_aa: CSVVRDPREETQYF
d_call: .; v_call: TRBV18; cdr3_aa: CASSPKDEQYF
d_call: .; v_call: TRBV5-4; cdr3_aa: CASSLESYGYTF
d_call: .; v_call: TRBV29-1; cdr3_aa: CSVEERGYEQYF
d_call: .; v_call: TRBV7-2; cdr3_aa: CASSPWGEKLFF